This T cell receptor (beta chain) stems from a study of blood T cell repertoires in COVID-19. Method: immunoSEQ multiplex PCR; TCRdb's copy keeps in-frame clones and lacks some. The sample yields some 150,000 clones, about 87% seen once. Trimming at V came to 5 bases and at J to 5 bases, leaving 3 bases not matched to a gene. There are 13 residues in the CDR3. Germline V CDR1 and CDR2: LNHDA, SQIVND (reference sequence). J is TRBJ1-2 and V is TRBV19; 9 nucleotides align to TRBD1. This sequence originates from a human donor in a cohort sampled during active COVID-19. Sequences were obtained from peripheral blood. The CDR3 region has the DNA TGTGCCAGTAGTCTAGGACAGGGGTATGGCTACACCTTC. Translating it yields CASSLGQGYGYTF.